This paragraph reports one TCR beta chain. The germline V gene encodes CDR1 LNHDA and CDR2 SQIVND (reference sequence). This CDR3 spans 15 amino acids. V was clipped by 5 bases and J by 5 bases; unmatched bases: 9. Repertoires were generated with immunoSEQ multiplex PCR, while TCRdb's copy carries only in-frame clones and drops some. Among some 65,000 clones listed, roughly 92% were seen once. This sample stems from a study of blood T cell repertoires in COVID-19. The wider study: Acute-phase and convalescent COVID-19 samples originated in the United States, Italy and Spain. T cells, B-cell-depleted T cells, or PBMCs supplied cDNA or gDNA.

Sample: peripheral blood. This rearrangement joins TRBV19 to TRBJ1-5; 7 nucleotides match TRBD1. This clonotype was sampled from a man between 65 and 85 years old with active COVID-19. The CDR3 region is CASSSWDSIYQPQHF. Written as DNA, the CDR3 is TGTGCCAGTAGTTCCTGGGACAGCATTTATCAGCCCCAGCATTTT.